The 9 T cell receptor beta chains listed next were all sequenced from one sample in a study of Ad26.COV2.S vaccination and SARS-CoV-2 variants. Data came from immunoSEQ multiplex PCR; TCRdb stores just in-frame clones and leaves some out. The sample records roughly 270,000 clones, 80% to 90% being singletons. Treatment here: 19 received Ad26.COV2.S at low or high dose, single or two shots; a few received placebo; per-sample allocation not given. Sampling was performed 63 days after the first vaccine or placebo injection. Sequencing was performed on peripheral blood, taken in a trial of Ad26.COV2.S vaccine versus placebo. These receptor sequences come from a person aged 18-60 years who received the Ad26.COV2.S COVID-19 vaccine or a placebo.

CDR3 DNA sequence: TGTGCCAGTAGCCCGGGACAGGGGAGACAAGAGACCCAGTACTTC. Protein sequence: CASSPGQGRQETQYF. The chain couples TRBV19 to TRBJ2-5; 10 nucleotides align to TRBD1. CDR1 and CDR2 (germline): LNHDA, SQIVND (reference sequence). CDR3 length equals 15 residues. The V and J ends lost 6 bases and 2 bases, in that order; junction bases with no gene match: 6.

J is TRBJ1-4 and V is TRBV5-1, with TRBD1 matching 9 bases. Trimming removed 2 bases from V and 5 bases from J; junction bases left unmatched: 4. Germline assignment: CDR1 SGHRS and CDR2 YFSETQ. The CDR3 covers 15 residues. CDR3 loop: CASSFSGQGNEKLFF. The CDR3 bases are TGCGCCAGCAGCTTTTCGGGACAGGGAAATGAAAAACTGTTTTTT.

The V and J genes are TRBV18 and TRBJ1-6; D perhaps matches TRBD1 (5 bases). Germline lookup yields CDR1 KGHSH and CDR2 LQKENI. Deletions cut 4 bases from V and 7 bases from J, with 14 bases between. CDR3 size: 15 residues. CDR3 sequence: CASSRDSDGNSPLHF. The CDR3 region has the DNA TGTGCCAGCTCACGAGACAGCGACGGCAATTCACCCCTCCACTTT.

The chain has TRBV7-8 and TRBJ1-3, with D tentatively TRBD1 (6 bases). This CDR3 has 13 residues. The germline V gene encodes CDR1 SGHVS and CDR2 FQNEAQ. Trimming removed 1 base at V and 6 bases at J, with 7 bases between. The CDR3 loop is CASSLGDINTIYF. The CDR3 DNA sequence: TGTGCCAGCAGCTTAGGGGACATAAACACCATATATTTT.

The V gene is TRBV5-4, the J gene TRBJ2-7, with D maybe TRBD2 (6 bases). Between the trimmed V and J ends, which lost 2 bases and 6 bases, there was a span of 18 bases. The CDR3 spans 15 residues. The germline V gene has CDR1 SGHNT and CDR2 YYREEE (reference sequence). CDR3 coding DNA: TGTGCCAGCAGCTTCGATCAGTTCGGGGGTAGCGAGCAGTACTTC. Translation gives CASSFDQFGGSEQYF.

This sequence joins TRBV2 and TRBJ1-1; D gene unclear. Germline CDR1 SNHLY, CDR2 FYNNEI. The length of the CDR3 is 14 residues. Trimming removed 2 bases from V and 4 bases from J, with 11 bases in between. The CDR3 region is CASSESPTGTEAFF. DNA for the CDR3: TGTGCCAGCAGTGAAAGTCCGACGGGCACTGAAGCTTTCTTT.

In its sample, this clone was seen a few times. CDR3 in amino acids: CASSLDRNQIYGYTF. The CDR3 DNA reads as TGTGCCAGTAGTCTTGACAGGAATCAAATCTATGGCTACACCTTC. The chain is built from TRBV19 and TRBJ1-2; a weak D match, TRBD1 (6 bases). CDR3 length equals 15 residues. The germline CDR1 and CDR2 sequences are LNHDA and SQIVND (reference sequence). The V end lost 5 bases, the J end lost 4 bases, and 17 bases lay between the germline ends.

The chain uses TRBV28 and TRBJ2-2, with D unclear. Germline V CDR1 and CDR2: MDHEN, SYDVKM. Trimming stripped 4 bases from V and 2 bases from J, with 8 bases between. This CDR3 has 14 amino acids. DNA for the CDR3: TGTGCCAGCAGTTCTTCTCGCAACACCGGGGAGCTGTTTTTT. Translation gives CASSSSRNTGELFF.

The chain employs TRBV10-3 and TRBJ1-4, with D possibly being TRBD1 (6 bases). Trimming pared 4 bases from V and 3 bases from J, leaving 15 bases between. Germline CDR1 is ENHRY and CDR2 is SYGVKD. The CDR3 length is 16 residues. In DNA, the CDR3 is TGTGCCATCAGTGCTGGGGGGGCGGCAGCTAATGAAAAACTGTTTTTT. It yields the protein CAISAGGAAANEKLFF.